The 13 T cell receptor beta chains below all came from one sample that was sequenced in a study of cytomegalovirus exposure and HLA in healthy donors. Only in-frame clones appear in the TCRdb table, and some are missing; sequencing was by immunoSEQ multiplex PCR. The sample has approximately 300,000 clones, about 90% seen once. Sequences were obtained from PBMCs. These receptors all stem from a woman in her 30s in good health and CMV-seropositive.

In this sample, this clone turned up a few times. This sequence joins TRBV5-4 and TRBJ2-7; D possibly corresponds to TRBD2 (5 bases). The CDR3 totals 14 residues. Germline CDR1 SGHNT, CDR2 YYREEE (reference sequence). The ends were cut back, 3 bases at V and 3 bases at J, with 13 bases in the middle. The CDR3 loop is CASSSIGVIYEQYF. In nucleotides, the CDR3 is TGTGCCAGCAGCTCAATCGGGGTGATCTACGAGCAGTACTTC.

The genes are TRBV5-6 and TRBJ2-3; D tentatively reads TRBD1 or TRBD2 (5 bases each). CDR3 length: 15 residues. Germline CDR1 reads SGHDT; CDR2 reads YYEEEE. Trimming cost V 0 bases and J 0 bases, with 8 bases left between them. CDR3 nucleotides: TGTGCCAGCAGCTTGGATGGGGGAAGCACAGATACGCAGTATTTT. Protein sequence: CASSLDGGSTDTQYF.

This clone was counted between two and nine times. This chain uses TRBV9 with TRBJ2-1; perhaps TRBD1 as D (5 bases). CDR1 and CDR2 (germline): SGDLS, YYNGEE. The CDR3 extends over 11 amino acids. V was pared by 3 bases and J by 7 bases, with 5 bases between. This CDR3 is CASSEGNEQFF. CDR3 nucleotides: TGTGCCAGCAGCGAGGGGAATGAGCAGTTCTTC.

J is TRBJ2-4 and V is TRBV20-1; D is ambiguous. Germline V gene data show CDR1 as DFQATT and CDR2 as SNEGSKA (reference sequence). V lost 3 bases to trimming and J lost 8 bases, with 5 bases between them. This CDR3 spans 10 amino acids. This CDR3 reads CSASDHIQYF. The CDR3 coding sequence is TGCAGTGCTAGCGACCACATTCAGTACTTC.

V usage is TRBV4-1 and J usage is TRBJ1-2; the D gene is possibly TRBD1 (6 bases). CDR3 size: 15 residues. Trimming removed 0 bases at V and 3 bases at J, with 11 bases between. CDR1 and CDR2 (germline): MGHRA, YSYEKL. The CDR3 loop is CASSQEEGGDYGYTF. For the CDR3, the DNA is TGCGCCAGCAGCCAAGAAGAGGGGGGGGACTATGGCTACACCTTC.

The chain links TRBV4-3 to TRBJ2-5; 10 positions agree with TRBD2. CDR1 and CDR2 (germline): LGHNA, YSLEER. V trimming: 4 bases; J trimming: 5 bases; junction bases outside the gene matches: 10. The CDR3 is 16 residues long. CDR3 DNA sequence: TGCGCCAGCAGCCTAGCGGGAGGCTCTACCTGGGAGACCCAGTACTTC. It translates to CASSLAGGSTWETQYF.

The rearrangement uses TRBV7-9 and TRBJ1-4; the match to TRBD1 covers 7 bases. The junction had 17 bases not matched to a gene; V was cut back by 8 bases and J by 8 bases. This CDR3 is built from 16 residues. Per the germline V gene, CDR1 is SEHNR and CDR2 is FQNEAQ (reference sequence). The CDR3 sequence: CASGTLQGPSMEKLFF. The CDR3 nucleotides read TGTGCCAGCGGAACTTTACAGGGGCCCTCGATGGAAAAACTGTTTTTT.

V gene TRBV13 combines with J gene TRBJ1-6; TRBD1 aligns across 12 bases. V gave up 5 bases and J gave up 9 bases; unmatched junction bases: 5. Germline CDR1 PRHDT, CDR2 FYEKMQ (reference sequence). CDR3 size: 15 residues. The CDR3 nucleotides read TGTGCCAGCAGCGCCGGGACAGGGGGCGGTTCACCCCTCCACTTT. This sequence encodes CASSAGTGGGSPLHF. Complete variable domain (other parts from reference TRBV13 and TRBJ1-6): AAGVIQSPRHLIKEKRETATLKCYPIPRHDTVYWYQQGPGQDPQFLISFYEKMQSDKGSIPDRFSAQQFSDYHSELNMSSLELGDSALYFCASSAGTGGGSPLHFGNGTRLTVT.

V is TRBV19 and J is TRBJ1-5, with 8 bases fitting TRBD1. CDR1 and CDR2 (germline): LNHDA, SQIVND (reference sequence). The J segment lost 7 bases and the V segment lost 6 bases, leaving 14 bases of the junction unmatched. The CDR3 spans 16 residues. The CDR3 protein is CASSPLDRGRGQPQHF. CDR3 in DNA: TGTGCCAGTAGCCCACTCGACAGGGGCCGGGGACAGCCCCAGCATTTT.

This chain connects TRBV7-2 to TRBJ2-1, with 11 positions matching TRBD1. The V and J ends lost 6 bases and 3 bases, in that order; junction bases with no gene match: 4. The germline V gene has CDR1 SGHTA and CDR2 FQGNSA. The CDR3 sequence is 15 residues long. The CDR3 here is CASRPGTGGYNEQFF. DNA of the CDR3: TGTGCCAGCAGGCCCGGGACAGGGGGCTACAATGAGCAGTTCTTC.

V and J are TRBV7-2 and TRBJ1-5; D gene unclear. CDR1 is SGHTA, CDR2 FQGNSA, per germline. The V gene lost 3 bases and the J gene lost 0 bases, with 6 bases spanning the gap. The length of the CDR3 is 14 residues. DNA of the CDR3: TGTGCCAGCAGCTTCCATTATAGCAATCAGCCCCAGCATTTT. This encodes CASSFHYSNQPQHF.

For the CDR3, the DNA is TGTGCCAGCAGCCTACTAGCGGGAGGGCCTAGTGAGCAGTTCTTC. It specifies CASSLLAGGPSEQFF. V and J are TRBV27 and TRBJ2-1; TRBD2 matches 13 bases. This CDR3 has 15 amino acids. V gave up 6 bases and J gave up 9 bases; unmatched junction bases: 8. Germline values: CDR1 MNHEY, CDR2 SMNVEV (reference sequence).

The chain combines TRBV7-7 with TRBJ2-1; TRBD1 matches at 7 bases. Unmatched junction bases numbered 3, after V lost 0 bases and J lost 4 bases. The V gene's germline CDR1 is SSHAT and CDR2 FNYEAQ (reference sequence). CDR3 length: 15 residues. In DNA form, the CDR3 reads TGTGCCAGCAGCTTAGCCCGGGACAGTTACAATGAGCAGTTCTTC. Its protein is CASSLARDSYNEQFF.